This paragraph reports one T cell receptor (beta chain). CDR1 is KGHDR and CDR2 is SFDVKD in the germline V gene. V lost 4 bases and J lost 4, with 15 bases in between. CDR3 length: 15 amino acids. This entry comes from a study of blood T cell repertoires in COVID-19. Study-wide context: The study drew acute and convalescent COVID-19 samples from the United States, Italy and Spain. PBMCs, B-cell-depleted T cells, or T cells were the source of the cDNA or gDNA that made up the material.

Produced via immunoSEQ multiplex PCR; TCRdb's table is partial and in-frame only. This table holds about 270,000 clones, approximately 89% found once. The V and J genes are TRBV24-1 and TRBJ2-5, with D perhaps TRBD1 (6 bases). The origin of this receptor is a man between 40 and 49 years old with active or convalescent COVID-19. Sequenced material: peripheral blood. CDR3 residues: CATSDPQGHRETQYF. CDR3 coding DNA: TGTGCCACCAGTGACCCCCAGGGACACCGAGAGACCCAGTACTTC.